This T cell receptor (beta chain) was documented in a study of OX40 agonist ivuxolimab in advanced cancers. About the research overall: Of mixed ages from about 20 to 90 and averaging roughly 66 years, the group was around 78% male. Three dose-escalation patients had partial responses: one with hepatocellular carcinoma and two with cutaneous melanoma.

Study-wide points: Individuals who were partial responders at 0.1-3.0 mg/kg had clonal expansion that ranked among the lowest.

This CDR3 spans 14 amino acids. The germline V gene encodes CDR1 LNHDA and CDR2 SQIVND (reference sequence). Germline trimming cut 3 bases from V and 3 bases from J; bases unmatched to any gene: 4. This table comes from immunoSEQ multiplex PCR, and its TCRdb copy is limited to in-frame clones, with some not included. The repertoire consists of several thousand clones, with nearly 70% occurring once and the leading ten covering roughly 18%. Worth noting for this clone: Its antigen remains unknown.

The source was CD4+ or CD8+ T cells sorted from blood, collected in a trial of the OX40 agonist ivuxolimab. This TCR was sampled from an adult with an advanced solid tumor such as melanoma, head and neck, liver or kidney cancer. V usage is TRBV19 and J usage is TRBJ1-2; 7 bases are shared with TRBD1. The CDR3 is CASSIPTGHYGYTF. The CDR3 nucleotides read TGTGCCAGTAGTATCCCGACAGGGCACTATGGCTACACCTTC.